Following are 26 T cell receptor beta chains from one sample sequenced in a study of Ad26.COV2.S vaccination and SARS-CoV-2 variants. Indicated treatment: about 20 received Ad26.COV2.S at low or high dose, single or two shots; 5 received placebo; per-sample allocation not given. Vaccine and placebo recipients were sampled on day 63 after the first injection. The protocol was immunoSEQ multiplex PCR, while the TCRdb copy is restricted to in-frame clones and leaves out a portion. This table has about 320,000 clones, 85% to 90% appearing once. The sequences come from peripheral blood, collected in a trial of Ad26.COV2.S vaccine versus placebo. The origin of the receptors is a person between 18 and 65 years old who received the Ad26.COV2.S COVID-19 vaccine or a placebo.

The chain has TRBV28 and TRBJ1-6, with D uncertain. The germline V and J ends were trimmed by 3 bases and 13 bases, with 10 bases remaining between them. CDR3 length equals 12 residues. CDR1 MDHEN and CDR2 SYDVKM come from the germline V gene. This CDR3 reads CASSFVGYPLHF. In DNA form, the CDR3 reads TGTGCCAGCAGTTTTGTGGGGTACCCCCTCCACTTT. Variable domain in full (rest from reference TRBV28 and TRBJ1-6): DVKVTQSSRYLVKRTGEKVFLECVQDMDHENMFWYRQDPGLGLRLIYFSYDVKMKEKGDIPEGYSVSREKKERFSLILESASTNQTSMYLCASSFVGYPLHFGNGTRLTVT.

V usage is TRBV7-9 and J usage is TRBJ1-2, with no clear D. V lost 1 base and J 4 bases, leaving 10 bases between the germline ends. Germline lookup yields CDR1 SEHNR and CDR2 FQNEAQ (reference sequence). The CDR3 consists of 14 residues. CDR3 loop: CASSLDPGIYGYTF. The CDR3, as DNA: TGTGCCAGCAGCTTAGATCCGGGGATCTATGGCTACACCTTC.

The rearrangement links TRBV14 to TRBJ2-1, with no clear D. CDR1 and CDR2 from the germline V gene are SGHDN and FVKESK. This CDR3 spans 14 amino acids. V lost 0 bases and J lost 9, with 12 bases in between. The CDR3 sequence is CASSQDSGSREQFF. CDR3 nucleotides: TGTGCCAGCAGCCAAGATTCCGGAAGTCGTGAGCAGTTCTTC.

This sequence joins TRBV7-2 and TRBJ2-2; 10 bases are a match to TRBD2. The CDR3 sequence is 18 residues long. V lost 1 base and J lost 4; bases outside the gene matches: 9. CDR1 and CDR2 from the germline V gene are SGHTA and FQGNSA. CDR3 DNA: TGTGCCAGCAGCTTAGTCACACTAGCGGGGTCGCCCACCGGGGAGCTGTTTTTT. Translated, it gives CASSLVTLAGSPTGELFF.

V gene TRBV10-3 combines with J gene TRBJ1-3; 7 bases are a match to TRBD1. The length of the CDR3 is 13 residues. Trimming cost V 6 bases and J 4 bases; bases outside gene matches: 3. Germline loops: CDR1 ENHRY, CDR2 SYGVKD. The CDR3 reads CAIRMTGGNTIYF. The CDR3 DNA is TGTGCCATCAGGATGACAGGGGGAAACACCATATATTTT.

The chain joins TRBV19 to TRBJ1-4; D gene ambiguous. Trimming took off 5 bases at V and 2 bases at J, with 9 bases between the two ends. The CDR3 runs to 14 residues. Germline V gene data show CDR1 as LNHDA and CDR2 as SQIVND (reference sequence). The CDR3 loop reads CASSGLWTNEKLFF. CDR3 coding DNA: TGTGCCAGTAGTGGACTCTGGACTAATGAAAAACTGTTTTTT.

This clone was counted once. V usage is TRBV3-1 (or the pseudogene TRBV3-2) and J usage is TRBJ1-2; D not resolved. CDR3 length equals 16 residues. Germline V lookup: CDR1 LGHDT, CDR2 YNNKEL (reference sequence). The germline V and J ends were trimmed by 0 bases and 5 bases, with 16 bases remaining between them. The CDR3 nucleotides read TGTGCCAGCAGCCAAGATGAGGCCGGGGATGGGTATGGCTACACCTTC. As protein: CASSQDEAGDGYGYTF.

The chain recombines TRBV19 with TRBJ2-2; D not resolved. Germline V lookup: CDR1 LNHDA, CDR2 SQIVND (reference sequence). This CDR3 is built from 14 residues. V lost 8 bases to trimming and J lost 1 base, with 11 bases between them. The CDR3 nucleotides are TGTGCCAGTTCCGCCTCCCGGAACACCGGGGAGCTGTTTTTT. It translates to CASSASRNTGELFF.

The chain has TRBV7-2 and TRBJ2-7, with D perhaps matching TRBD1 (6 bases). The V end was cut by 4 bases, the J end by 3 bases, with 19 bases between. The germline CDR1 and CDR2 sequences are SGHTA and FQGNSA. The length of the CDR3 is 16 residues. This CDR3 is CASSSRGSGGGYEQYV. CDR3 nucleotides: TGTGCCAGCAGCTCAAGGGGGTCGGGCGGAGGCTACGAGCAGTACGTC.

The J gene is TRBJ1-4, the V gene TRBV7-6; D ambiguous. In germline, CDR1 is SGHVS, CDR2 FNYEAQ. The CDR3 spans 13 residues. Trimming took 5 bases from V and 3 from J, leaving 7 bases between them. The CDR3 loop is CASSVAANEKLFF. The CDR3 bases are TGTGCCAGCAGCGTGGCAGCTAATGAAAAACTGTTTTTT.

V gene TRBV5-1 combines with J gene TRBJ2-2; D is uncertain. The CDR3 is 13 residues long. The V and J ends lost 0 bases and 8 bases respectively, with 8 bases between them. From germline, CDR1 is SGHRS and CDR2 YFSETQ. CDR3 region: CASSLEASGELFF. The CDR3, as DNA: TGCGCCAGCAGCTTGGAGGCGAGTGGGGAGCTGTTTTTT. The whole variable domain, remainder taken from reference TRBV5-1 and TRBJ2-2, is KAGVTQTPRYLIKTRGQQVTLSCSPISGHRSVSWYQQTPGQGLQFLFEYFSETQRNKGNFPGRFSGRQFSNSRSEMNVSTLELGDSALYLCASSLEASGELFFGEGSRLTVL.

The chain employs TRBV7-2 and TRBJ1-5, with unresolved D. In germline, CDR1 is SGHTA, CDR2 FQGNSA. The V end was cut by 5 bases, the J end by 1 base, with 6 bases between. This CDR3 spans 13 amino acids. The CDR3: CASSVDSNQPQHF. The CDR3 bases are TGTGCCAGCAGCGTGGACAGCAATCAGCCCCAGCATTTT. The variable domain in full, with the rest retrieved from reference TRBV7-2 and TRBJ1-5, is GAGVSQSPSNKVTEKGKDVELRCDPISGHTALYWYRQSLGQGLEFLIYFQGNSAPDKSGLPSDRFSAERTGGSVSTLTIQRTQQEDSAVYLCASSVDSNQPQHFGDGTRLSIL.

CDR3: CASSQAQTVLVSYNSPLHF. For the CDR3, the DNA is TGCGCCAGCAGCCAAGCCCAGACAGTTTTAGTCTCCTATAATTCACCCCTCCACTTT. The chain is built from TRBV4-1 and TRBJ1-6, with D possibly matching TRBD1 (5 bases). V was trimmed by 1 base and J by 0 bases, leaving 16 bases between them. The length of the CDR3 is 19 residues. The V gene's germline CDR1 is MGHRA and CDR2 YSYEKL.

The V gene is TRBV7-8, the J gene TRBJ1-5; possibly TRBD1 for D (5 bases). Germline V lookup: CDR1 SGHVS, CDR2 FQNEAQ. This CDR3 is built from 15 residues. Deletions cut 6 bases from V and 0 bases from J, with 12 bases between. CDR3 loop: CASSIQAYSNQPQHF. As DNA, the CDR3 is TGTGCCAGCAGTATACAGGCCTATAGCAATCAGCCCCAGCATTTT.

The chain has TRBV3-1 (or the pseudogene TRBV3-2) and TRBJ1-5; D unclear. The V gene's germline CDR1 is LGHDT and CDR2 YNNKEL (reference sequence). The length of the CDR3 is 17 residues. Trimming shortened V by 4 bases and J by 0 bases, and 16 bases separated the two germline ends. The chain's CDR3 is CASSRGGMGVSNQPQHF. The CDR3 nucleotides are TGTGCCAGCAGCCGCGGAGGGATGGGAGTTAGCAATCAGCCCCAGCATTTT.

This chain's CDR3 is CASGLGTREDTEAFF. The CDR3 DNA sequence: TGTGCTAGTGGTTTAGGAACCCGGGAGGACACTGAAGCTTTCTTT. This sequence joins TRBV12-5 and TRBJ1-1; D gene uncertain. The CDR3 covers 15 residues. Germline loops: CDR1 LGHNT, CDR2 FRNRAP. V shed 3 bases and J shed 3 bases, with 14 bases lying between them.

The V and J genes are TRBV7-9 and TRBJ1-1, with D possibly TRBD1 on 6 matching bases. The length of the CDR3 is 15 residues. V lost 4 bases, J lost 0 bases, and 12 bases lay in between. Germline CDR1 reads SEHNR; CDR2 reads FQNEAQ (reference sequence). CDR3 bases: TGTGCCAGCAGCTCGAGAGGGGGGTTGAACACTGAAGCTTTCTTT. Its protein product is CASSSRGGLNTEAFF.

The chain links TRBV7-2 to TRBJ1-3, with D maybe TRBD1 (5 bases). The V end was cut by 3 bases, the J end by 0 bases, with 12 bases between. The germline gives CDR1 SGHTA, CDR2 FQGNSA. This CDR3 has 16 amino acids. For the CDR3, the DNA is TGTGCCAGCAGCTTTTACTGGGGCAGCTCTGGAAACACCATATATTTT. Encoded protein: CASSFYWGSSGNTIYF.

Only a few counts were recorded for this clone. This chain links TRBV11-2 with TRBJ2-1, with 10 bases lining up with TRBD2. CDR3 length: 15 amino acids. The germline V gene has CDR1 SGHAT and CDR2 FQNNGV. V lost 5 bases and J lost 5; bases outside the gene matches: 6. The CDR3 nucleotides read TGTGCCAGCAGCCATGAGCGGGGGGGCCACAATGAGCAGTTCTTC. This encodes CASSHERGGHNEQFF.

The J gene is TRBJ2-3, the V gene TRBV19; either TRBD1 or TRBD2 may supply D (7 bases each). The CDR3 runs 16 residues. Trimming cost V 6 bases and J 3 bases, with 19 bases left between them. CDR1 and CDR2 from the germline V gene are LNHDA and SQIVND (reference sequence). For the CDR3, the DNA is TGTGCCAGTAGCCGACAGGGTGTCGGGGGGACAGATACGCAGTATTTT. Its protein product is CASSRQGVGGTDTQYF.

As regards this clone: Germline and junction disagree at one end, which may indicate a read error. Additional DNA sequences in this sample encode the identical CDR3. This chain uses TRBV3-1 (or the pseudogene TRBV3-2) with TRBJ1-6; D unclear. Germline loops: CDR1 LGHDT, CDR2 YNNKEL (reference sequence). The CDR3 runs to 12 residues. The CDR3 DNA sequence: TGTGCCAGCAGCCAAAGTACTTCATCCCTCCACTTT. As protein: CASSQSTSSLHF.

This clone was seen a few times. This rearrangement joins TRBV3-1 (or the pseudogene TRBV3-2) to TRBJ1-1, with 8 bases matching TRBD1. There are 14 residues in the CDR3. CDR1 LGHDT and CDR2 YNNKEL come from the germline V gene (reference sequence). J lost 11 bases, V lost 4 bases, and 12 bases had no gene match. The CDR3 DNA reads as TGTGCCAGCAGCCTAGGGGCCTCGACAGGGGAGGCTTTCTTT. Amino acid sequence: CASSLGASTGEAFF.

The rearrangement links TRBV14 to TRBJ2-4; 7 nucleotides align to TRBD1. CDR1 and CDR2 (germline): SGHDN, FVKESK. There are 15 residues in the CDR3. Unmatched junction bases numbered 3, after V lost 4 bases and J lost 0 bases. The CDR3 DNA follows: TGTGCCAGCAGCCGGGACAGTCTAGCCAAAAACATTCAGTACTTC. Encoded protein: CASSRDSLAKNIQYF. Complete variable domain (other parts from reference TRBV14 and TRBJ2-4): EAGVTQFPSHSVIEKGQTVTLRCDPISGHDNLYWYRRVMGKEIKFLLHFVKESKQDESGMPNNRFLAERTGGTYSTLKVQPAELEDSGVYFCASSRDSLAKNIQYFGAGTRLSVL.

In DNA form, the CDR3 reads TGTGCCAGCAGTTCCCGGGACGCGGCCCTTACCTTGTACTTC. Its translation is CASSSRDAALTLYF. The J gene is TRBJ2-5, the V gene TRBV6-2 or TRBV6-3, with D perhaps given as TRBD1 or TRBD2 (5 bases each). V was trimmed by 4 bases and J by 13 bases, leaving 22 bases between them. CDR3 length equals 14 residues. The germline V gene encodes CDR1 MNHEY and CDR2 SVGEGT.

This rearrangement joins TRBV5-1 to TRBJ2-7, with 9 bases that match TRBD1. The trim removed 4 bases at V and 2 bases at J, leaving 4 bases unmatched. The CDR3 has 14 amino acids. In germline, CDR1 is SGHRS, CDR2 YFSETQ. The CDR3 sequence: CASSLDRGTYEQYV. The CDR3 DNA sequence: TGCGCCAGCAGCCTGGACAGGGGAACCTACGAGCAGTACGTC.

The chain employs TRBV6-6 and TRBJ2-3; 9 bases match TRBD1. The CDR3 covers 16 residues. J gave up 4 bases and V 6 bases, and 11 bases lay outside the gene matches. The germline V gene encodes CDR1 MNHNY and CDR2 SVGAGI (reference sequence). The CDR3 DNA sequence: TGTGCCAGCAGGTCCTCTAGGGACAGGGTAGCAGATACGCAGTATTTT. It specifies CASRSSRDRVADTQYF.